This T cell receptor (beta chain) stems from a study of cytomegalovirus exposure and HLA in healthy donors. Across the whole study: From HLA-typed donors, an early data release held about 92 million unique TCRs.

V was clipped by 4 bases and J by 3 bases, with 13 bases between them. Germline values: CDR1 GTSNPN, CDR2 SVGIG (reference sequence). The CDR3 totals 13 residues. As for this clone: Its antigen remains unknown.

PCR used 60 Vbeta primers and 13 Jbeta primers. The table came from immunoSEQ multiplex PCR; TCRdb's copy has only in-frame clones and leaves some out. This table holds 70,000 or so clones, roughly 74% found once. Study-level results: There were about 160 TCR beta chains listed as cytomegalovirus-associated. Prior analysis indicated that the majority of TCR beta V segments exhibited productivity approximately 90% or approximately 30% of the time. Available immune exposure information was restricted to CMV serostatus only.

The sample consisted of PBMCs. V usage is TRBV30 and J usage is TRBJ2-7; TRBD1 might be the D (5 bases). The sequence came from a woman aged 55 to 70 in good health and CMV-seropositive. CDR3 nucleotides: TGTGCCTGGACCCAGGACACCTTCTACGAGCAGTACTTC. This sequence encodes CAWTQDTFYEQYF.